The rows below give T cell receptor beta chains drawn from one sample of a study of T cells in Graves' hyperthyroidism and ophthalmopathy. Each CDR3 protein is one row after TCRdb ran MiXCR on the multiplex PCR reads. This table has around 350,000 distinct CDR3 sequences, around 14% appearing once. The sequencing sample was made of blood. The receptors were gathered from a woman aged 18-29 years with Graves' hyperthyroidism. Both conserved end residues are trimmed from each CDR3.

J | V | CDR3
TRBJ1-3 | TRBV9 | ASSPPYSGNTIY
TRBJ2-2 | TRBV5-6 | ASSLVRRDTGELF
TRBJ1-5 | TRBV10-3 | AIGSGLNQPQH
TRBJ2-3 | TRBV27 | ASRSKLATSTDTQY
TRBJ1-5 | TRBV30 | AWSVARTGVGLFGNQPQH
TRBJ1-1 | TRBV6-5 | ASSYVRMNTEAF
TRBJ2-2 | TRBV28 | ASRWGTNTGELF
TRBJ2-1 | TRBV18 | ASSLTTGDTYNEQF
TRBJ2-3 | TRBV12-3/TRBV12-4 | ASSSRGSTDTQY
TRBJ1-2 | TRBV28 | ASSRYTGYTYGYT
TRBJ2-7 | TRBV30 | ACNQDSTVHYEQY
TRBJ1-5 | TRBV24-1 | ATSARTQSGPQH
TRBJ2-1 | TRBV24-1 | ATSEGARLGNEQF
TRBJ2-1 | TRBV6-2/TRBV6-3 | ASRLRELAVQF
TRBJ2-5 | TRBV5-6 | ASSFEQGLRTQY
TRBJ2-1 | TRBV25-1 | ASSEYSPGTQDNEQF
TRBJ2-6 | TRBV19 | ASSIEADTGANVLT
TRBJ2-2 | TRBV24-1 | ATKGDDTGELF
TRBJ2-5 | TRBV20-1 | SATRTGLAGVQETQY
TRBJ1-1 | TRBV6-1 | ASSWGGEAF
TRBJ2-3 | TRBV5-1 | ASSSMTSGGAADTQY
TRBJ1-5 | TRBV2 | ASSPGQPKWDQPQH
TRBJ1-2 | TRBV18 | ASSRGASYGYT
TRBJ2-7 | TRBV6-1 | ASSEGGLPVGEQY
TRBJ2-2 | TRBV19 | ASSKDDAYTGELF
TRBJ2-1 | TRBV7-3 | ASSLVPTSYNEQF
TRBJ2-7 | TRBV11-2 | ASSLGGVRVKSRSHYEQY
TRBJ2-2 | TRBV28 | ASTAGANTGELF
TRBJ2-1 | TRBV24-1 | ATSDPQGPRYNEQF
TRBJ1-4 | TRBV5-1 | ASSLGQGPRISEEKLF
TRBJ1-1 | TRBV3-1 | ASSQGLIGGMNTEAF
TRBJ1-3 | TRBV20-1 | SARAGTGTNTIY
TRBJ2-7 | TRBV18 | ASSPGDGLALSYEQY
TRBJ2-3 | TRBV7-3 | ASSPRTSGRADTQY
TRBJ2-7 | TRBV7-9 | ASSLIQGTNEQY
TRBJ1-3 | TRBV7-2 | ASSSHERAYSGNTIY
TRBJ1-6 | TRBV3-1 | ASSQDLGGSSYNSPLH
TRBJ2-1 | TRBV7-2 | ASSLGTGHNEQF